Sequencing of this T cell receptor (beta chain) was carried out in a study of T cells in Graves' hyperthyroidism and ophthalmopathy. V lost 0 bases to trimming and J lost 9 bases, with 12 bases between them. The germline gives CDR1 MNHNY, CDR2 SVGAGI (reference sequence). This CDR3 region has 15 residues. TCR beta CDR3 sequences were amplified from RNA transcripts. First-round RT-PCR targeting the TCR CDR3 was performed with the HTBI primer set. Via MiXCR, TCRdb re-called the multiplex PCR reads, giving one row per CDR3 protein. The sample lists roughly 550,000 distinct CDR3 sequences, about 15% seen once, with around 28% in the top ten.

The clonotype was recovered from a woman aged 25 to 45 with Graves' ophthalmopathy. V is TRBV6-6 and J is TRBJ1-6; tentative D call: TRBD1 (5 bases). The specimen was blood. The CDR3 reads CASSYSLRDGSPLHF. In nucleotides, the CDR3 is TGTGCCAGCAGTTACTCGCTCAGGGATGGTTCACCCCTCCACTTT.